This TCR beta chain was found in a study of blood T cells in healthy people across ages. For the study at large: Per every two T cells, about one barcoded beta molecule was captured by template switching. The study's findings and limits: There were more naive CD4+ cells and higher diversity in long-lived donors than in aged donors.

Primed by a sample-barcoded 5' primer and a J-beta primer mix, a second PCR proceeded for about 6 to 11 cycles. Each cDNA molecule carried a tag from a template-switch adaptor that contained 12 random nucleotides. TCRdb itself ran the 5' RACE reads through MiXCR, one entry per CDR3 protein. The sample has 700,000 to 950,000 distinct CDR3 sequences, more than 40% seen once; the top ten hold 20% to 25%. Of note for this clonotype: As yet, its antigen is unknown.

The origin of this receptor is a woman aged 55-69 years in good health. Sequencing used blood.

The chain's CDR3 is CSASAGGDSPLHF. The DNA of the CDR3 is TGCAGTGCTAGCGCAGGGGGCGATTCACCCCTCCACTTT. The V call is TRBV20-1, the J call TRBJ1-6; TRBD1 matches 8 bases. V trimming: 3 bases; J trimming: 8 bases; junction bases outside the gene matches: 3. The germline V gene has CDR1 DFQATT and CDR2 SNEGSKA (reference sequence). The CDR3 extends over 13 amino acids.